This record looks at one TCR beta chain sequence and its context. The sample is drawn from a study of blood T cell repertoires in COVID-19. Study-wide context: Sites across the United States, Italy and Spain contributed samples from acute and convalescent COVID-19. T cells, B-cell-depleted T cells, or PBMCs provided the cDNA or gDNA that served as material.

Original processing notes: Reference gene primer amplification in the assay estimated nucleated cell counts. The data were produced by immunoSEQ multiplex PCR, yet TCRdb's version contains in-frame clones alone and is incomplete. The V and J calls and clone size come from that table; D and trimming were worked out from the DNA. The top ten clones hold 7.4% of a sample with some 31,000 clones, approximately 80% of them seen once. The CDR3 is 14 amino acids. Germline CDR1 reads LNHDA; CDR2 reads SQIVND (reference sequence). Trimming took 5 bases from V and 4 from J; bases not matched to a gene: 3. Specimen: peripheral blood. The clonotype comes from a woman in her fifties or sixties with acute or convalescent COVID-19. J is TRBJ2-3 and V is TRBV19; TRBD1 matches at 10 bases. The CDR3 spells CASSPGTGADTQYF. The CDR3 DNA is TGTGCCAGTAGTCCCGGGACAGGGGCAGATACGCAGTATTTT.